This T cell receptor beta chain was recovered during a study of blood T cell repertoires in COVID-19. Sequencing used immunoSEQ multiplex PCR; TCRdb keeps in-frame clones, though not all of them. The profile shows roughly 230,000 clones, approximately 83% of them singletons. The CDR3 runs to 17 residues. The germline gives CDR1 SGHRS, CDR2 YFSETQ. After removal of 0 bases from V and 4 bases from J, the junction contained 10 bases not matched to a gene. The chain combines TRBV5-1 with TRBJ2-5; 9 nucleotides match TRBD2. The material sequenced was PBMCs or T cells enriched from blood (not recorded which). This receptor was obtained from a man aged 50 to 60 who had recovered from COVID-19. CDR3 bases: TGCGCCAGCAGCTTGGGAAGCCGACTAGCGGTTCGAGAGACCCAGTACTTC. Its translation is CASSLGSRLAVRETQYF.